This TCR beta chain derives from a study of Graves' ophthalmopathy and Graves' hyperthyroidism. Transcripts of RNA were the source for amplifying TCR beta CDR3 regions. HTBI primers primed a first-round RT-PCR, and a second-round multiplex PCR followed. TCRdb redid the calling of the multiplex PCR reads with MiXCR, one entry per CDR3 protein. The sample records 30,000 to 50,000 distinct CDR3 sequences, roughly 50% being singletons. CDR3 size: 16 residues. In germline, CDR1 is SGHRS, CDR2 YFSETQ. V was clipped by 4 bases and J by 0 bases, with 11 bases between them. This clonotype was found once. Source material: peripheral blood. The origin of this receptor is an adult woman with stable Graves' hyperthyroidism. The V and J genes are TRBV5-1 and TRBJ2-6, with D possibly being TRBD1 or TRBD2 (5 bases each). The CDR3 nucleotides are TGCGCCAGCAGCGGACGGGACCCCTCTGGGGCCAACGTCCTGACTTTC. It codes for CASSGRDPSGANVLTF. Based on the CDR3 plus reference TRBV5-1 and TRBJ2-6, the full variable domain is KAGVTQTPRYLIKTRGQQVTLSCSPISGHRSVSWYQQTPGQGLQFLFEYFSETQRNKGNFPGRFSGRQFSNSRSEMNVSTLELGDSALYLCASSGRDPSGANVLTFGAGSRLTVL.